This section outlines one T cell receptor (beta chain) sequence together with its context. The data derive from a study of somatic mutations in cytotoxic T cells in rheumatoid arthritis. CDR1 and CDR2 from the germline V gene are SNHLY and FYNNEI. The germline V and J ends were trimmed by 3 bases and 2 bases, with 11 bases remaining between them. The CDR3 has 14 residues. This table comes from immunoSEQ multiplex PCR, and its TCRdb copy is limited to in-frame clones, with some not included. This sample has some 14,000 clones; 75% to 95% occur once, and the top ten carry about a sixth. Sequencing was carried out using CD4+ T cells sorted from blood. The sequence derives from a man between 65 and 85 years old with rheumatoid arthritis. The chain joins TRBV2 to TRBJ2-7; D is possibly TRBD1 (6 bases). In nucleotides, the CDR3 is TGTGCCAGCAGTGACCAGACAGGAACCTACGAGCAGTACTTC. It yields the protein CASSDQTGTYEQYF.